Presented here are 21 T cell receptor beta chains from one specimen sequenced in a study of PD-1 blockade in classical Hodgkin lymphoma. Every patient had relapsed following autologous stem cell transplantation, and cohorts differed in brentuximab vedotin exposure. Data came from immunoSEQ multiplex PCR; TCRdb stores just in-frame clones and leaves some out. This sample has about 100,000 clones, with about 89% found just once. The sequencing used peripheral blood mononuclear cells (PBMCs), collected before the second cycle of nivolumab. These receptors were taken from a human donor with classical Hodgkin lymphoma.

This clone was counted once. The gene calls are TRBV7-6 and TRBJ1-2; D is unclear. The CDR3 spans 15 residues. The V gene lost 2 bases and the J gene lost 5 bases, with 15 bases spanning the gap. CDR1 is SGHVS, CDR2 FNYEAQ, per germline. CDR3 DNA sequence: TGTGCCAGCAGCTTAACCACCGGTACGGAATATGGCTACACCTTC. Translating gives CASSLTTGTEYGYTF.

The chain uses TRBV7-9 and TRBJ1-1; D may be TRBD1 (5 bases). Germline V gives CDR1 SEHNR, CDR2 FQNEAQ (reference sequence). CDR3 length equals 15 residues. V lost 3 bases and J lost 3, with 14 bases in between. The CDR3 DNA reads as TGTGCCAGCAGCTTCGGAGGGGCTGGGGACACTGAAGCTTTCTTT. This gives the protein CASSFGGAGDTEAFF.

This clone has a single count. V usage is TRBV5-5 and J usage is TRBJ1-5; D is perhaps TRBD1 (5 bases). Per the germline V gene, CDR1 is SGHKS and CDR2 is YYEKEE (reference sequence). The V and J ends lost 4 bases and 7 bases respectively, with 21 bases between them. This CDR3 spans 16 amino acids. In nucleotides, the CDR3 is TGTGCCAGCAGCCAGAGTGGGGGTGCTACCGGGCAGCCCCAGCATTTT. Protein: CASSQSGGATGQPQHF.

The chain links TRBV7-6 to TRBJ2-3; D not resolved. CDR1 and CDR2 (germline): SGHVS, FNYEAQ. V lost 5 bases and J 6 bases, leaving 12 bases between the germline ends. CDR3 length: 13 amino acids. The DNA for the CDR3 is TGTGCCAGCAGCCCATTTGTAGTGGATACGCAGTATTTT. It specifies CASSPFVVDTQYF.

V gene TRBV4-2 combines with J gene TRBJ1-2, with TRBD1 matching 8 bases. The CDR3 sequence is 18 residues long. Losses at the gene ends were 0 bases for V and 2 bases for J; bases not matched to a gene: 11. From germline, CDR1 is LGHNA and CDR2 YNFKEQ. The CDR3 region has the DNA TGTGCCAGCAGCCAAGATCTAATGGGGACAGGTCTAAACTATGGCTACACCTTC. Amino acid sequence: CASSQDLMGTGLNYGYTF.

The chain is built from TRBV7-2 and TRBJ2-5; 10 bases are shared with TRBD2. Losses at the gene ends were 8 bases for V and 5 bases for J; bases not matched to a gene: 14. Germline V gene sequence: CDR1 SGHTA, CDR2 FQGNSA. There are 16 residues in the CDR3. The CDR3 reads CASARPLAGMAETQYF. The CDR3 DNA reads as TGTGCCAGCGCACGACCACTAGCGGGAATGGCTGAGACCCAGTACTTC.

This clone has a single count. The CDR3: CASSQDSSNQPQHF. The CDR3, as DNA: TGCGCCAGCAGCCAGGACAGTAGCAATCAGCCCCAGCATTTT. The gene calls are TRBV4-3 and TRBJ1-5, with TRBD1 as a possible D gene (6 bases). The germline gives CDR1 LGHNA, CDR2 YSLEER. The germline V and J ends were trimmed by 3 bases and 0 bases, with 6 bases remaining between them. The CDR3 spans 14 residues.

This chain connects TRBV19 to TRBJ2-3; 7 nucleotides match TRBD1. V lost 10 bases to trimming and J lost 0 bases; unmatched junction nucleotides: 10. The length of the CDR3 is 15 residues. CDR1 is LNHDA, CDR2 SQIVND, per germline (reference sequence). DNA of the CDR3: TGTGCCACCACCAGGGACAGATCCAGCACAGATACGCAGTATTTT. It is translated as CATTRDRSSTDTQYF.

In its sample, this clone was seen once. The gene calls are TRBV6-5 and TRBJ1-1, with D uncertain. Trimming stripped 5 bases from V and 1 base from J, with 8 bases between. The CDR3 is made up of 13 amino acids. Looked up from germline, CDR1 is MNHEY and CDR2 is SVGAGI. As DNA, the CDR3 is TGTGCCAGCAGTAACCCGGGGAACACTGAAGCTTTCTTT. As protein: CASSNPGNTEAFF.

The count of this clone is one. The chain employs TRBV5-6 and TRBJ2-1; TRBD2 matches 12 bases. This CDR3 region has 15 residues. CDR1 SGHDT and CDR2 YYEEEE come from the germline V gene. The ends lost 2 bases at V and 8 bases at J; junction bases unmatched: 5. The CDR3 bases are TGTGCCAGCAGCTTCACTAGCGGGGGGTTGCATGAGCAGTTCTTC. Its protein product is CASSFTSGGLHEQFF.

The chain is built from TRBV30 and TRBJ1-5; perhaps TRBD1 as D (5 bases). Germline assignment: CDR1 GTSNPN and CDR2 SVGIG (reference sequence). The CDR3 runs 16 residues. V lost 2 bases and J lost 0, with 14 bases in between. This chain's CDR3 is CAWSLTGVSSNQPQHF. CDR3 nucleotide sequence: TGTGCCTGGAGTTTGACGGGGGTCTCTAGCAATCAGCCCCAGCATTTT.

The chain combines TRBV30 with TRBJ1-2, with D unclear. V gave up 0 bases and J gave up 2 bases, with 7 bases separating them. The CDR3 has 13 residues. CDR1 and CDR2 from the germline V gene are GTSNPN and SVGIG (reference sequence). The CDR3 sequence: CAWSVTGNYGYTF. The CDR3 bases are TGTGCCTGGAGTGTAACGGGGAACTATGGCTACACCTTC.

The J gene is TRBJ1-1, the V gene TRBV18; D is unresolved. The V gene's germline CDR1 is KGHSH and CDR2 LQKENI. The CDR3 spans 14 residues. V lost 5 bases and J lost 1, with 11 bases in between. CDR3: CASSSGRGNTEAFF. CDR3 nucleotide sequence: TGTGCCAGCTCATCGGGAAGAGGGAACACTGAAGCTTTCTTT. Looking up the rest from reference TRBV18 and TRBJ1-1 gives the full variable domain: NAGVMQNPRHLVRRRGQEARLRCSPMKGHSHVYWYRQLPEEGLKFMVYLQKENIIDESGMPKERFSAEFPKEGPSILRIQQVVRGDSAAYFCASSSGRGNTEAFFGQGTRLTVV.

V and J are TRBV10-3 and TRBJ2-7; 7 positions agree with TRBD1. Trimming removed 10 bases from V and 5 bases from J; junction bases left unmatched: 11. CDR1 is ENHRY and CDR2 is SYGVKD in the germline V gene. The CDR3 has 13 residues. The CDR3 bases are TGTGCCACACGCGACAGGGCCGGTGACGAGCAGTACTTC. Amino acids: CATRDRAGDEQYF.

The chain joins TRBV27 to TRBJ1-5, with D hard to call. The germline V gene has CDR1 MNHEY and CDR2 SMNVEV (reference sequence). The CDR3 is 15 residues long. Trimming took 0 bases from V and 6 from J, leaving 12 bases between them. CDR3 in DNA: TGTGCCAGCAGTTTATCGTCGGCAGGTGGTCAGCCCCAGCATTTT. Residues: CASSLSSAGGQPQHF.

The CDR3, as DNA: TGCGCCAGCAGCCAAGGTTCTAGCCTTGGCTACGAGCAGTACTTC. It yields the protein CASSQGSSLGYEQYF. The V and J genes are TRBV4-1 and TRBJ2-7, with D perhaps TRBD2 (5 bases). Germline CDR1 reads MGHRA; CDR2 reads YSYEKL. The V end was cut by 1 base, the J end by 3 bases, with 13 bases between. This CDR3 is built from 15 residues.

The chain has TRBV6-1 and TRBJ2-7, with TRBD1 matching 7 bases. In germline, CDR1 is MNHNS, CDR2 SASEGT. V shed 1 base and J 1 base; nucleotides not matched to a gene: 1. The CDR3 has 14 amino acids. CDR3: CASSEGDSSYEQYF. CDR3 coding DNA: TGTGCCAGCAGTGAAGGGGACAGTTCCTACGAGCAGTACTTC.

The V call is TRBV6-5, the J call TRBJ1-6; the match to TRBD1 covers 7 bases. Trimming cost V 11 bases and J 1 base; bases outside gene matches: 5. Per the germline V gene, CDR1 is MNHEY and CDR2 is SVGAGI. CDR3 length: 14 amino acids. CDR3 protein: CAGGQRSYNSPLHF. As DNA, the CDR3 is TGTGCCGGGGGACAGAGGTCCTATAATTCACCCCTCCACTTT.

This chain connects TRBV5-4 to TRBJ1-2, with D perhaps TRBD1 (5 bases). The germline V gene encodes CDR1 SGHNT and CDR2 YYREEE (reference sequence). This CDR3 comprises 14 residues. Trimming shortened V by 6 bases and J by 4 bases, and 16 bases separated the two germline ends. The CDR3 bases are TGTGCCAGCAAGGATAGGGACGATGTCTATGGCTACACCTTC. Protein: CASKDRDDVYGYTF.

This sequence joins TRBV18 and TRBJ2-3; 10 nucleotides agree with TRBD1. The CDR3 covers 16 residues. V lost 4 bases, J lost 4 bases, and 8 bases stayed unmatched. The germline gives CDR1 KGHSH, CDR2 LQKENI. This CDR3 is CASSLKRGTGADTQYF. CDR3 sequence (DNA): TGTGCCAGCTCACTCAAGAGAGGGACAGGGGCAGATACGCAGTATTTT.

A remark on this clone: One end of the junction is discordant with germline, which a read error may explain. The chain has TRBV6-5 and TRBJ2-2; D is unclear. Germline assignment: CDR1 MNHEY and CDR2 SVGAGI. The CDR3 is 12 residues long. The CDR3 loop reads CASSLNAGELFF. DNA of the CDR3: TGTGCCAGCAGTCTGAACGCCGGGGAGCTGTTTTTT.